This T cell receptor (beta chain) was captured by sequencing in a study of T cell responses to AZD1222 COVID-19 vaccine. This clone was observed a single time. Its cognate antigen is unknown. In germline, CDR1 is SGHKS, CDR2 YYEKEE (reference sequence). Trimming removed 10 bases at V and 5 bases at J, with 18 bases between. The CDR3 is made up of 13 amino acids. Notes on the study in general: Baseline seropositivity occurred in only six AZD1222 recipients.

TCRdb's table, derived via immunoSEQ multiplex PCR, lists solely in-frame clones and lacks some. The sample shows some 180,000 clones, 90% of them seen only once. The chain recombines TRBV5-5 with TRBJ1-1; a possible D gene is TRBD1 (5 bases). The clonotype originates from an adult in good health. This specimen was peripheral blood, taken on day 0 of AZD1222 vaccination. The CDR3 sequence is CAGRRGRATEAFF. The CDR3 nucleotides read TGTGCCGGGCGGCGGGGGAGGGCGACTGAAGCTTTCTTT.